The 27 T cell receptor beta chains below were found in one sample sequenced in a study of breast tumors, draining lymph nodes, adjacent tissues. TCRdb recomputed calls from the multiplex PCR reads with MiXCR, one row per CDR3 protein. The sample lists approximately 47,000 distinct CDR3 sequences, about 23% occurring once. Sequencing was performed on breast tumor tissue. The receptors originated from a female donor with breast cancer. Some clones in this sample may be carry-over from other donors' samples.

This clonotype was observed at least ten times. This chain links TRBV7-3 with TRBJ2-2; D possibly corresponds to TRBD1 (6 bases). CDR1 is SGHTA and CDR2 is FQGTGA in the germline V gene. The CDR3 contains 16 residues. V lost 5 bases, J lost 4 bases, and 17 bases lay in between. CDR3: CASSRDRDTRTGELFF. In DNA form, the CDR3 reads TGTGCCAGCAGCCGAGACCGGGACACGCGCACCGGGGAGCTGTTTTTT.

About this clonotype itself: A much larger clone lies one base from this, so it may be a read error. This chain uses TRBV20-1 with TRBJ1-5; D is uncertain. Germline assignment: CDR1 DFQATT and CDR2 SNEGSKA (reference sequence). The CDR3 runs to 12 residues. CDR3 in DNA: TGCGCCGGCGGGGTGGGGAATCGGCCCCAGCATTTT. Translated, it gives CAGGVGNRPQHF.

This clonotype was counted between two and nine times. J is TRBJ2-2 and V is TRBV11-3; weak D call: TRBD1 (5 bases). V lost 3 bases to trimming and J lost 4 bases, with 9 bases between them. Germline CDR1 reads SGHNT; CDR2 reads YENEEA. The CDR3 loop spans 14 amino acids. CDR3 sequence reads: CASSFSRATGELFF. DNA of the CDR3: TGTGCCAGCAGCTTTTCCAGGGCCACCGGGGAGCTGTTTTTT.

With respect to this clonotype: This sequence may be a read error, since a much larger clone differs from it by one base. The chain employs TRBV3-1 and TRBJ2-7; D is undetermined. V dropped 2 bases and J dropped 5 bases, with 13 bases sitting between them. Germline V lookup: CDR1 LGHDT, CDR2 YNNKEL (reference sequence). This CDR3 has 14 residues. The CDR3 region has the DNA TGTGCCAGCAGCCAACTGGCAGTATCCAACGAGCAGTACTTC. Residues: CASSQLAVSNEQYF.

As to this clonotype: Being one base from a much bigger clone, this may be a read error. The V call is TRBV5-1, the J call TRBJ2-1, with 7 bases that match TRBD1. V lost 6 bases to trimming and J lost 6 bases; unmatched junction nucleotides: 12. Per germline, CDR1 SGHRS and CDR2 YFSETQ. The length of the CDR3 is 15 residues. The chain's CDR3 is CASILDRAGLNEQFF. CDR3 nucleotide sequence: TGCGCCAGCATCCTCGACAGGGCAGGTCTCAATGAGCAGTTCTTC.

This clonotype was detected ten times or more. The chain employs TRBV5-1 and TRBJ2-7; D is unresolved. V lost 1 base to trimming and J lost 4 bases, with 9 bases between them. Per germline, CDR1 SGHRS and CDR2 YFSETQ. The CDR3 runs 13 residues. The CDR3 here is CASSLWANYEQYF. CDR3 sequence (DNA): TGCGCCAGCAGCTTGTGGGCAAATTACGAGCAGTACTTC. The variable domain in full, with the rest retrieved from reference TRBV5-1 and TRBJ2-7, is KAGVTQTPRYLIKTRGQQVTLSCSPISGHRSVSWYQQTPGQGLQFLFEYFSETQRNKGNFPGRFSGRQFSNSRSEMNVSTLELGDSALYLCASSLWANYEQYFGPGTRLTVT.

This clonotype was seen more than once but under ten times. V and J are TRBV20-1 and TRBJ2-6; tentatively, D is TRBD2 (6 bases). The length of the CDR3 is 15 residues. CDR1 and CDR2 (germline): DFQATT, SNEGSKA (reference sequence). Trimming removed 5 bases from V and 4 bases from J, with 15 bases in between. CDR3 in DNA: TGCAGTGCTGGAGGGCGAGGGGTCGGGGCCAACGTCCTGACTTTC. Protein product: CSAGGRGVGANVLTF.

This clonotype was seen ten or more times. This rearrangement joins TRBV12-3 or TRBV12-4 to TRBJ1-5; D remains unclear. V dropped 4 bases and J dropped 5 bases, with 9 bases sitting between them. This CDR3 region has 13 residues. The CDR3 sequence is CASSSLGDQPQHF. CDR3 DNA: TGTGCCAGCAGTTCCCTTGGGGATCAGCCCCAGCATTTT.

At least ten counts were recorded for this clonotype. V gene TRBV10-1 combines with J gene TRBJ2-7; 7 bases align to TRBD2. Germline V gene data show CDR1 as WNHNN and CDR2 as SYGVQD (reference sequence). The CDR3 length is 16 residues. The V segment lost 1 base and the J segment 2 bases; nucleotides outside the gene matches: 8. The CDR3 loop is CASSEYHSGRPYEQYF. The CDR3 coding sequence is TGCGCCAGCAGTGAGTACCATTCCGGGAGGCCCTACGAGCAGTACTTC.

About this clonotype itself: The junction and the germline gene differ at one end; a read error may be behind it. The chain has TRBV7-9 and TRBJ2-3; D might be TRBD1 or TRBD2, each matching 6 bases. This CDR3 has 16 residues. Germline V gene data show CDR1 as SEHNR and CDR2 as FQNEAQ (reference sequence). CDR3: CASSFQGGGGADTLYF. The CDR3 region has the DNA TGTGCCAGCAGCTTTCAAGGGGGAGGCGGCGCAGATACGCTGTATTTT.

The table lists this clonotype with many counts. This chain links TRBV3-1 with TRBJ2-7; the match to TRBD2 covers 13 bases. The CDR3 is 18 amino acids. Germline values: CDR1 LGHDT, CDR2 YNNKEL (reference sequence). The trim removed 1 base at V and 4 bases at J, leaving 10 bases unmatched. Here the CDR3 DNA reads TGTGCCAGCAGCCAAGTCCGCGAGGGACTAGCGGGAAGATACGAGCAGTACTTC. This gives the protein CASSQVREGLAGRYEQYF.

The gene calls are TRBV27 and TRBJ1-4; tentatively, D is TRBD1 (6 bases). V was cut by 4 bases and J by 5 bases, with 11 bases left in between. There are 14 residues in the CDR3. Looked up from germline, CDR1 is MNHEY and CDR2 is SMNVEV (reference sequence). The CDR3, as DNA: TGTGCCAGCAGTTGGAGGGGGAGAAATGAAAAACTGTTTTTT. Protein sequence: CASSWRGRNEKLFF.

The CDR3: CASSPRAGLGGNTEAFF. As DNA, the CDR3 is TGTGCCAGCAGCCCCCGGGCCGGACTGGGGGGGAACACTGAAGCTTTCTTT. The J gene is TRBJ1-1, the V gene TRBV7-3, with D perhaps TRBD1 (5 bases). Germline-derived CDR1 and CDR2 are SGHTA and FQGTGA. V lost 5 bases and J lost 1, with 20 bases in between. The CDR3 extends over 17 amino acids.

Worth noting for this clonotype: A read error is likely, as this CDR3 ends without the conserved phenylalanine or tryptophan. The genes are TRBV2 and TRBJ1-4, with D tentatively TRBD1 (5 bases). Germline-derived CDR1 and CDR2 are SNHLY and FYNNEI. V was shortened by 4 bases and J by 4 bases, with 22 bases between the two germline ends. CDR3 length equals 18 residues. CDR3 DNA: TGTGCCAGCAGTGTGAGGGGTTTGGAGGCCGCAAATAATGAAAAACTGTTTTTA. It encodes CASSVRGLEAANNEKLFL.

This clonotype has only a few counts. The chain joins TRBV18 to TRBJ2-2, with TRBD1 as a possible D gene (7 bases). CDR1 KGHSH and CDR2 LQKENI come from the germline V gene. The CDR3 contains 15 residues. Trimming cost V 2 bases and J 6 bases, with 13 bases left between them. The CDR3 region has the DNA TGTGCCAGCTCACCAACAGGGGAGGACGCCGGGGAGCTGTTTTTT. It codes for CASSPTGEDAGELFF.

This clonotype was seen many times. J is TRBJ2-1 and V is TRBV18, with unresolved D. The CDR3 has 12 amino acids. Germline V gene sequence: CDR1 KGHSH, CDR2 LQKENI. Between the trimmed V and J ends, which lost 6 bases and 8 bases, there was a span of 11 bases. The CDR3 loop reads CASSQFGDEQFF. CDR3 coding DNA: TGTGCCAGCTCTCAATTTGGCGATGAGCAGTTCTTC.

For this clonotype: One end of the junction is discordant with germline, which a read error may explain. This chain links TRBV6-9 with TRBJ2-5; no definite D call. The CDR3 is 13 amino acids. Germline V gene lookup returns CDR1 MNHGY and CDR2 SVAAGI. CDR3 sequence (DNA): TGTGCCAGCCCCCGGTTGCACCAAGGGACCCAGTACTTC. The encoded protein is CASPRLHQGTQYF.

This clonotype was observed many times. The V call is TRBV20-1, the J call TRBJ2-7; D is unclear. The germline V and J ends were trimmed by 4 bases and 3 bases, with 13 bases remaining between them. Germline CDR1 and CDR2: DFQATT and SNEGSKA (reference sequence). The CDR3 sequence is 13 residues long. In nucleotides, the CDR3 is TGCAGTGCTACGGCGGACCGGTACTACGAGCAGTACTTC. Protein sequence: CSATADRYYEQYF.

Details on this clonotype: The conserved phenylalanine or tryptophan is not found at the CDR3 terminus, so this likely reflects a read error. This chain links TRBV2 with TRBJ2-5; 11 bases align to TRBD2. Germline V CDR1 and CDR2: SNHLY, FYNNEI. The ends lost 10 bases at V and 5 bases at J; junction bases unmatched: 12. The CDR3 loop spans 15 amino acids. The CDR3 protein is CATSGVLAGVETQYL. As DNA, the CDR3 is TGTGCCACCTCGGGGGTACTAGCGGGAGTGGAGACCCAGTACCTC.

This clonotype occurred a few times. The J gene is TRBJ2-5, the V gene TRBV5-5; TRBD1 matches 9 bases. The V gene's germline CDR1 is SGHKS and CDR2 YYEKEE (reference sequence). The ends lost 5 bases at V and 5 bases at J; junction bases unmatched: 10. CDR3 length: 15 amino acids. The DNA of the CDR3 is TGTGCCAGCAGGGACCGACAGGGGGTTTTGGAGACCCAGTACTTC. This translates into CASRDRQGVLETQYF.

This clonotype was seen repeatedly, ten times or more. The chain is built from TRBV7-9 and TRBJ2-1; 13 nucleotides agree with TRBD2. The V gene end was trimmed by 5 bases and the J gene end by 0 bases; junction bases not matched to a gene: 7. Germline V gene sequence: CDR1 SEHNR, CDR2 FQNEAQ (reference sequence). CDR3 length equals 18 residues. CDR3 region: CASSLGLAGAPSYNEQFF. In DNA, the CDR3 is TGTGCCAGCAGCCTTGGACTAGCGGGAGCCCCCTCCTACAATGAGCAGTTCTTC.

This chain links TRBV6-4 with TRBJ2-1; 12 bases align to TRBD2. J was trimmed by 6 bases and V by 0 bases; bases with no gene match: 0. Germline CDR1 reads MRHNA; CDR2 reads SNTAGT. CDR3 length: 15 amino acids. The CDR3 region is CASSDSTSGSNEQFF. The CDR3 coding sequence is TGTGCCAGCAGTGACTCGACTAGCGGGAGCAATGAGCAGTTCTTC.

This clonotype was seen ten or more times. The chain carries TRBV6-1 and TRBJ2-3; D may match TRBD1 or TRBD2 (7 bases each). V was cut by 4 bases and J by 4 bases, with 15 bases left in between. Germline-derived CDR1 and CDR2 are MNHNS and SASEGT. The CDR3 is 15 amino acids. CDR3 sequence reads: CASSAIRGGADTQYF. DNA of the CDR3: TGTGCCAGCAGTGCAATCAGGGGGGGCGCAGATACGCAGTATTTT.

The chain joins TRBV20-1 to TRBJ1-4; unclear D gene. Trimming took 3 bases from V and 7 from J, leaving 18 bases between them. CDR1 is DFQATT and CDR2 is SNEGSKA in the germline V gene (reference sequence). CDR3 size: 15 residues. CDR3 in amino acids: CSASQKGGVREKLFF. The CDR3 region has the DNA TGCAGTGCTAGTCAAAAGGGCGGAGTGCGTGAAAAACTGTTTTTT.

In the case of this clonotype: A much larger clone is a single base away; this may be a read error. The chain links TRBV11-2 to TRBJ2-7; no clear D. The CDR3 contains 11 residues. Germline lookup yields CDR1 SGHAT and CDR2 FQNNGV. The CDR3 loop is CACSADYEQYF. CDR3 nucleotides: TGTGCCTGCAGCGCAGATTACGAGCAGTACTTC.

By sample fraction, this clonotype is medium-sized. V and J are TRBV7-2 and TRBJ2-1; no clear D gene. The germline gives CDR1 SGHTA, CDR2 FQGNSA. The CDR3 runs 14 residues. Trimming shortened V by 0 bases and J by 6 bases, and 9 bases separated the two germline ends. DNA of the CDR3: TGTGCCAGCAGCTTAGCAGGATCGGGCAATGAGCAGTTCTTC. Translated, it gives CASSLAGSGNEQFF.

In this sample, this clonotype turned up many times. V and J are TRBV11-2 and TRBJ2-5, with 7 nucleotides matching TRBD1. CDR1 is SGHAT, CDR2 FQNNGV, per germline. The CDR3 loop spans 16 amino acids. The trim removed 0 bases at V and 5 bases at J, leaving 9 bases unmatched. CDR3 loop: CASSLDPTGVWETQYF. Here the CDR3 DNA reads TGTGCCAGCAGCTTAGATCCAACAGGGGTATGGGAGACCCAGTACTTC. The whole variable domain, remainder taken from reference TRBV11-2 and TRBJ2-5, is EAGVAQSPRYKIIEKRQSVAFWCNPISGHATLYWYQQILGQGPKLLIQFQNNGVVDDSQLPKDRFSAERLKGVDSTLKIQPAKLEDSAVYLCASSLDPTGVWETQYFGPGTRLLVL.